Shown below are 2 T cell receptor beta chains from a single sample sequenced in a study of cytomegalovirus exposure and HLA in healthy donors. PCR involved 60 Vbeta and 13 Jbeta primers. TCRdb's copy holds only in-frame clones and misses some; the assay was immunoSEQ multiplex PCR. This listing includes 150,000 to 200,000 clones. The sequencing sample was made of PBMCs. These receptors all stem from a woman between 18 and 30 years old in good health and CMV-seropositive.

This chain joins TRBV11-3 and TRBJ1-1, with D unclear. Trimming took 3 bases from V and 3 from J, leaving 17 bases between them. The germline CDR1 and CDR2 sequences are SGHNT and YENEEA. This CDR3 spans 16 amino acids. CDR3: CASSFWRDYTDTEAFF. Here the CDR3 DNA reads TGTGCCAGCAGCTTCTGGAGGGATTACACTGACACTGAAGCTTTCTTT.

The chain has TRBV30 and TRBJ1-2; TRBD1 agrees at 7 bases. Germline CDR1 and CDR2: GTSNPN and SVGIG (reference sequence). This CDR3 is built from 16 residues. J lost 0 bases, V lost 2 bases, and 9 bases had no gene match. The CDR3 DNA is TGTGCCTGGAGTCCGCAGGGGGTGGGAGCTAACTATGGCTACACCTTC. It is translated as CAWSPQGVGANYGYTF. Variable domain in full (rest from reference TRBV30 and TRBJ1-2): SQTIHQWPATLVQPVGSPLSLECTVEGTSNPNLYWYRQAAGRGLQLLFYSVGIGQISSEVPQNLSASRPQDRQFILSSKKLLLSDSGFYLCAWSPQGVGANYGYTFGSGTRLTVV.